Listed here are 27 T cell receptor beta chains from one sample, sequenced in a study of cytomegalovirus exposure and HLA in healthy donors. PCR was performed using 60 Vbeta and 13 Jbeta primers. Some clones are missing from TCRdb's copy, which holds only in-frame ones; the method was immunoSEQ multiplex PCR. The profile shows around 120,000 clones, more than 70% of them singletons. Input material: PBMCs. Receptors were obtained from a woman in her fifties or sixties in good health and CMV-seropositive.

V usage is TRBV7-9 and J usage is TRBJ2-5, with D unresolved. CDR3 length equals 9 residues. The V end was cut by 10 bases, the J end by 8 bases, with 8 bases between. Germline V CDR1 and CDR2: SEHNR, FQNEAQ (reference sequence). The CDR3 loop reads CAKSATQYF. The CDR3 DNA reads TGTGCCAAGAGTGCCACCCAGTACTTC.

The chain joins TRBV29-1 to TRBJ1-2; a weak D match, TRBD1 (6 bases). V shed 4 bases and J shed 0 bases, with 15 bases lying between them. CDR1 is SQVTM and CDR2 is ANQGSEA in the germline V gene. The CDR3 length is 15 residues. The CDR3 sequence is CSVAGYSGANYGYTF. The DNA for the CDR3 is TGCAGCGTTGCCGGGTATTCAGGGGCTAACTATGGCTACACCTTC.

This clone was detected only a few times. This sequence joins TRBV11-3 and TRBJ2-1, with 9 bases fitting TRBD2. CDR1 is SGHNT and CDR2 is YENEEA in the germline V gene. Trimming cost V 4 bases and J 2 bases; bases outside gene matches: 12. The CDR3 has 18 amino acids. As DNA, the CDR3 is TGTGCCAGCAGCTCCCGAGGGCGGGGGGGTGGCCCCTACAATGAGCAGTTCTTC. As protein: CASSSRGRGGGPYNEQFF.

The chain has TRBV5-4 and TRBJ2-6, with a possible D match to TRBD1 (6 bases). The germline gives CDR1 SGHNT, CDR2 YYREEE (reference sequence). V lost 1 base to trimming and J lost 6 bases, with 11 bases between them. The CDR3 extends over 15 amino acids. The CDR3 reads CASSLPGTQANVLTF. Here the CDR3 DNA reads TGTGCCAGCAGCTTGCCCGGGACACAGGCCAACGTCCTGACTTTC.

V is TRBV19 and J is TRBJ1-1, with D unclear. The CDR3 is made up of 13 amino acids. The V end lost 7 bases, the J end lost 3 bases, and 12 bases lay between the germline ends. CDR1 and CDR2 (germline): LNHDA, SQIVND (reference sequence). CDR3 in amino acids: CASKRGEDTEAFF. DNA of the CDR3: TGTGCCAGTAAAAGAGGAGAGGACACTGAAGCTTTCTTT.

The rearrangement links TRBV7-8 to TRBJ1-2; D not resolved. The germline gives CDR1 SGHVS, CDR2 FQNEAQ. This CDR3 is 14 amino acids long. V was pared by 3 bases and J by 6 bases, with 14 bases between. In DNA, the CDR3 is TGTGCCAGCAGCTTGATGGGTCAGGCCCATGGCTACACCTTC. Its translation: CASSLMGQAHGYTF.

This clone was recorded a few times. This chain connects TRBV5-1 to TRBJ1-2; the D gene is possibly TRBD1 (6 bases). Germline values: CDR1 SGHRS, CDR2 YFSETQ. Deletions cut 0 bases from V and 7 bases from J, with 19 bases between. The CDR3 loop spans 16 amino acids. For the CDR3, the DNA is TGCGCCAGCAGCTTGGAGTTGCAGGGGCTACTCTCTGGCTACACCTTC. Its translation: CASSLELQGLLSGYTF.

The chain carries TRBV7-2 and TRBJ1-1; maybe TRBD1 (6 bases). Trimming took off 0 bases at V and 10 bases at J, with 12 bases between the two ends. This CDR3 is built from 13 residues. Germline loops: CDR1 SGHTA, CDR2 FQGNSA. This CDR3 is CASSLAGEGVAFF. In DNA, the CDR3 is TGTGCCAGCAGCTTAGCGGGGGAGGGGGTAGCTTTCTTT.

The chain has TRBV6-5 and TRBJ2-1, with D possibly TRBD1 on 5 matching bases. Germline loops: CDR1 MNHEY, CDR2 SVGAGI. The CDR3 totals 12 residues. Deletions cut 4 bases from V and 8 bases from J, with 9 bases between. CDR3 protein: CASSSGLDEQFF. The CDR3 bases are TGTGCCAGCAGTTCAGGGTTGGATGAGCAGTTCTTC.

The genes are TRBV29-1 and TRBJ1-6; 9 bases align to TRBD1. Trimming took 6 bases from V and 6 from J; bases not matched to a gene: 9. CDR1 and CDR2 (germline): SQVTM, ANQGSEA. The CDR3 sequence is 15 residues long. In nucleotides, the CDR3 is TGCAGCGTACGGACCGGGACAGGGTTTAATTCACCCCTCCACTTT. It translates to CSVRTGTGFNSPLHF.

This clone has only one observation. The V call is TRBV27, the J call TRBJ1-2, with 9 nucleotides matching TRBD1. The CDR3 totals 11 residues. The germline CDR1 and CDR2 sequences are MNHEY and SMNVEV (reference sequence). The junction had 4 bases not matched to a gene; V was cut back by 8 bases and J by 9 bases. CDR3 loop: CASGTGYRYTF. CDR3 sequence (DNA): TGTGCCAGCGGGACAGGGTACCGCTACACCTTC.

CDR3 in amino acids: CASSPLGGAQDEQFF. In DNA, the CDR3 is TGTGCCAGCAGCCCGTTGGGGGGGGCGCAGGATGAGCAGTTCTTC. The V gene is TRBV7-3, the J gene TRBJ2-1; D might be TRBD2 (7 bases). Trimming pared 5 bases from V and 8 bases from J, leaving 19 bases between. CDR3 length: 15 residues. Germline CDR1 is SGHTA and CDR2 is FQGTGA.

The chain combines TRBV2 with TRBJ1-2; weak D call: TRBD1 (6 bases). From germline, CDR1 is SNHLY and CDR2 FYNNEI. CDR3 length equals 13 residues. Trimming took 6 bases from V and 4 from J, leaving 12 bases between them. The CDR3 DNA reads TGTGCCAGCAGGGAGGACAGCCTCTATGGCTACACCTTC. Encoded protein: CASREDSLYGYTF.

The chain has TRBV5-4 and TRBJ2-1; TRBD2 matches at 13 bases. Germline CDR1 is SGHNT and CDR2 is YYREEE (reference sequence). CDR3 size: 15 residues. V was pared by 4 bases and J by 9 bases, with 7 bases of the junction left unmatched. CDR3 DNA sequence: TGTGCCAGCAGCGGCGGACTAGCGGGAGACCTTGAGCAGTTCTTC. Protein sequence: CASSGGLAGDLEQFF.

This clone has only a few counts. The V and J genes are TRBV7-2 and TRBJ2-1; 10 positions agree with TRBD2. The CDR3 runs 17 residues. Germline trimming cut 4 bases from V and 0 bases from J; bases unmatched to any gene: 6. In germline, CDR1 is SGHTA, CDR2 FQGNSA. This CDR3 reads CASSYRTSGTSYNEQFF. In DNA form, the CDR3 reads TGTGCCAGCAGCTACCGGACTAGCGGTACCTCCTACAATGAGCAGTTCTTC.

The CDR3 nucleotides read TGTGCCAGCAGCTTGTGGGGGGGCGAGGAGACCCAGTACTTC. Translating gives CASSLWGGEETQYF. The chain links TRBV5-4 to TRBJ2-5; the D gene is possibly TRBD2 (7 bases). V was trimmed by 1 base and J by 5 bases, leaving 12 bases between them. Germline V CDR1 and CDR2: SGHNT, YYREEE (reference sequence). This CDR3 spans 14 amino acids.

The chain carries TRBV7-8 and TRBJ2-3; TRBD2 matches 8 bases. The CDR3 loop spans 14 amino acids. J gave up 5 bases and V 3 bases, and 4 bases lay outside the gene matches. Germline-derived CDR1 and CDR2 are SGHVS and FQNEAQ. The CDR3: CASSLSGRGDTQYF. The CDR3 DNA reads TGTGCCAGCAGCTTGAGCGGGAGAGGAGATACGCAGTATTTT.

This sequence joins TRBV5-5 and TRBJ1-1; D is perhaps TRBD1 (5 bases). Trimming cost V 2 bases and J 7 bases, with 15 bases left between them. The CDR3 is 14 amino acids. Germline CDR1 reads SGHKS; CDR2 reads YYEKEE (reference sequence). CDR3 region: CASSFGGRQGEAFF. The DNA of the CDR3 is TGTGCCAGCAGCTTCGGGGGACGGCAGGGTGAAGCTTTCTTT.

For the CDR3, the DNA is TGTGCCAGCAGCCGGGGAGACTATCTCAATGAGCAGTTCTTC. It specifies CASSRGDYLNEQFF. The chain has TRBV5-4 and TRBJ2-1; the D gene is possibly TRBD2 (5 bases). Trimming cost V 4 bases and J 6 bases, with 14 bases left between them. CDR1 SGHNT and CDR2 YYREEE come from the germline V gene (reference sequence). The CDR3 covers 14 residues.

The CDR3 nucleotides are TGTGCCAGCAGCTCGGGGACAGGGGTTAACACTGAAGCTTTCTTT. Its translation: CASSSGTGVNTEAFF. The V gene is TRBV7-6, the J gene TRBJ1-1; 10 bases line up with TRBD1. The J segment lost 2 bases and the V segment lost 4 bases, leaving 4 bases of the junction unmatched. Germline V gives CDR1 SGHVS, CDR2 FNYEAQ. The CDR3 is made up of 15 amino acids.

V is TRBV6-6 and J is TRBJ2-7; 9 nucleotides line up with TRBD1. The CDR3 consists of 13 residues. J was trimmed by 7 bases and V by 8 bases; bases with no gene match: 9. Germline V CDR1 and CDR2: MNHNY, SVGAGI (reference sequence). CDR3 DNA sequence: TGTGCCAGCGACTCGGGACAGGGCTTAGAGCAGTACTTC. This sequence encodes CASDSGQGLEQYF.

This clone was detected ten times or more. The chain uses TRBV5-1 and TRBJ2-3; D remains unclear. V gave up 4 bases and J gave up 5 bases, with 14 bases separating them. The CDR3 spans 14 residues. Germline V gene data show CDR1 as SGHRS and CDR2 as YFSETQ. The CDR3 coding sequence is TGCGCCAGCAGCGAGGCTAGTTCGGGAGATACGCAGTATTTT. This gives the protein CASSEASSGDTQYF. Variable domain in full (rest from reference TRBV5-1 and TRBJ2-3): KAGVTQTPRYLIKTRGQQVTLSCSPISGHRSVSWYQQTPGQGLQFLFEYFSETQRNKGNFPGRFSGRQFSNSRSEMNVSTLELGDSALYLCASSEASSGDTQYFGPGTRLTVL.

The chain links TRBV7-8 to TRBJ2-2, with 7 bases fitting TRBD2. The V segment lost 5 bases and the J segment 2 bases; nucleotides outside the gene matches: 8. Germline V gene lookup returns CDR1 SGHVS and CDR2 FQNEAQ. The CDR3 is 16 amino acids. CDR3: CASSGRDYPNTGELFF. As DNA, the CDR3 is TGTGCCAGCAGCGGAAGGGACTACCCAAACACCGGGGAGCTGTTTTTT. The full variable domain, with the rest looked up from reference TRBV7-8 and TRBJ2-2, is GAGVSQSPRYKVAKRGQDVALRCDPISGHVSLFWYQQALGQGPEFLTYFQNEAQLDKSGLPSDRFFAERPEGSVSTLKIQRTQQEDSAVYLCASSGRDYPNTGELFFGEGSRLTVL.

The chain couples TRBV4-1 to TRBJ2-7, with D possibly matching TRBD2 (6 bases). V lost 4 bases and J 3 bases, leaving 10 bases between the germline ends. This CDR3 spans 13 amino acids. Germline V gene sequence: CDR1 MGHRA, CDR2 YSYEKL. Here the CDR3 DNA reads TGCGCCAGCAGCCCCGGGGGTATCTACGAGCAGTACTTC. The encoded protein is CASSPGGIYEQYF.

This clone is a singleton in its sample. The genes are TRBV6-5 and TRBJ2-5; 7 bases match TRBD2. CDR1 and CDR2 (germline): MNHEY, SVGAGI. V lost 6 bases, J lost 5 bases, and 12 bases stayed unmatched. The CDR3 covers 15 residues. The CDR3, as DNA: TGTGCCAGCAGAAGGGGCCTCGGGGGAGGGGAGACCCAGTACTTC. It specifies CASRRGLGGGETQYF.

The chain is built from TRBV5-1 and TRBJ1-1, with 7 bases matching TRBD1. The CDR3 runs to 12 residues. CDR1 is SGHRS, CDR2 YFSETQ, per germline. V lost 5 bases to trimming and J lost 6 bases; unmatched junction nucleotides: 4. DNA for the CDR3: TGCGCCAGCAGGAGGGACAGCTCTGAAGCTTTCTTT. It specifies CASRRDSSEAFF. Looking up the rest from reference TRBV5-1 and TRBJ1-1 gives the full variable domain: KAGVTQTPRYLIKTRGQQVTLSCSPISGHRSVSWYQQTPGQGLQFLFEYFSETQRNKGNFPGRFSGRQFSNSRSEMNVSTLELGDSALYLCASRRDSSEAFFGQGTRLTVV.

This rearrangement joins TRBV4-2 to TRBJ2-5; TRBD2 matches at 7 bases. CDR1 is LGHNA, CDR2 YNFKEQ, per germline. V was clipped by 4 bases and J by 11 bases; unmatched bases: 19. The CDR3 is made up of 16 amino acids. The CDR3 DNA reads TGTGCCAGCAGCCTCACATCACAGGCGGGAGTGCGGGAGCAGTACTTC. Protein sequence: CASSLTSQAGVREQYF.